These 2 T cell receptor beta chains came from one sample sequenced in a study of preoperative IRX-2 immunotherapy in early breast cancer. Treatment noted: preoperative locoregional IRX-2 cytokine immunotherapy. The table came from immunoSEQ multiplex PCR; TCRdb's copy has only in-frame clones and leaves some out. The sample consists of 35,000 to 45,000 clones, 75% to 85% of them appearing once. The input for sequencing was lymph node tissue, taken after IRX-2 immunotherapy. These receptors were collected from a human donor with breast cancer.

The chain joins TRBV19 to TRBJ1-2, with 7 bases that match TRBD1. CDR1 LNHDA and CDR2 SQIVND come from the germline V gene (reference sequence). V lost 4 bases to trimming and J lost 1 base; unmatched junction nucleotides: 6. The CDR3 runs to 15 residues. Here the CDR3 reads CASSNPGQFNYGYTF. In DNA, the CDR3 is TGTGCCAGTAGTAACCCGGGACAGTTTAACTATGGCTACACCTTC.

This clone turned up a few times. The CDR3: CASKDRGRDNEQFF. The DNA of the CDR3 is TGTGCCAGTAAGGACAGGGGGCGAGACAATGAGCAGTTCTTC. The chain uses TRBV19 and TRBJ2-1; 11 bases align to TRBD1. The CDR3 loop spans 14 amino acids. Germline V gene data show CDR1 as LNHDA and CDR2 as SQIVND (reference sequence). V was clipped by 7 bases and J by 5 bases; unmatched bases: 4.